This T cell receptor beta chain came from a study of T cell responses to AZD1222 COVID-19 vaccine. Method: immunoSEQ multiplex PCR; TCRdb's copy keeps in-frame clones and lacks some. The sample carries roughly 200,000 clones, roughly 92% recorded once. The source of this sequence is an adult who received the AZD1222 COVID-19 vaccine. The sample consisted of peripheral blood, taken 28 days after the second AZD1222 dose.

CDR3 sequence (DNA): TGTGCCAGCAGCTTACCAGGGGGAACTGAAGCTTTCTTT. Protein product: CASSLPGGTEAFF. The chain uses TRBV5-4 and TRBJ1-1, with 7 bases matching TRBD1. Looked up from germline, CDR1 is SGHNT and CDR2 is YYREEE (reference sequence). J lost 5 bases, V lost 2 bases, and 3 bases had no gene match. The CDR3 covers 13 residues.